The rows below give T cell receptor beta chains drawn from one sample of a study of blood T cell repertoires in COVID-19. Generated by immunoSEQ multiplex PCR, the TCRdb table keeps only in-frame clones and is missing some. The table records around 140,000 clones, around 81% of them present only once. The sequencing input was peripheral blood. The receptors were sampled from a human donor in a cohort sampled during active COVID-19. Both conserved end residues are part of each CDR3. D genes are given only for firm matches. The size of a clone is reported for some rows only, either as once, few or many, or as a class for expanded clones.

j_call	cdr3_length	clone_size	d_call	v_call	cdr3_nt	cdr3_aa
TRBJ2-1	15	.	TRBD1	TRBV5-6	TGTGCCAGCAGTTCTCTGGGACAGGGGGCATCTGAGCAGTTCTTC	CASSSLGQGASEQFF
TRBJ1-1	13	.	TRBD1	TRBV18	TGTGCCAGCGGGACAGGGCTGAACACTGAAGCTTTCTTT	CASGTGLNTEAFF
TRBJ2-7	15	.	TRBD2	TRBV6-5	TGTGCCAGCAGTAACTCACGGACTAGCGGCTACGAGCAGTACTTC	CASSNSRTSGYEQYF
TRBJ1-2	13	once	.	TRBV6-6	TGTGCCAGCAGTCCCGGACAGAGCTATGGCTACACCTTC	CASSPGQSYGYTF
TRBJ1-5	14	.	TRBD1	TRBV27	TGTGCCAGCAGTTTGACAGGGAAGAGTCAGCCCCAGCATTTT	CASSLTGKSQPQHF
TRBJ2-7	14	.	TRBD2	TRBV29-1	TGCAGCGTTGAGTTGGCTAGCGGGATCAACGAGCAGTACTTC	CSVELASGINEQYF
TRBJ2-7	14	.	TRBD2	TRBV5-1	TGCGCCAGCAGCGTACTAGCGGGAGATAACGAGCAGTACTTC	CASSVLAGDNEQYF
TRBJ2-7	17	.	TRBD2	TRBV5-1	TGCGCCAGCAGCTTGAGCCAACTAGCGGGAGAGTCCTACGAGCAGTACTTC	CASSLSQLAGESYEQYF
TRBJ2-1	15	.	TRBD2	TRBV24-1	TGTGCCACCAGTGGGACTAGCGGGAGGTACAATGAGCAGTTCTTC	CATSGTSGRYNEQFF
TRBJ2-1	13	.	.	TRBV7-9	TGTGCCAGCAGCTTAGCGCTAGTACTGGAGCAGTTCTTC	CASSLALVLEQFF
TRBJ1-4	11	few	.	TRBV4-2	TGTGCCAGCACCTCGGGTGAAAAACTGTTTTTT	CASTSGEKLFF
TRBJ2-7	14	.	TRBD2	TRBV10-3	TGTGCCATCACCAATAGCGGGAGTCTGTACGAGCAGTACTTC	CAITNSGSLYEQYF
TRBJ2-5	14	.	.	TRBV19	TGTGCCAGTAGCGAGGGCCCAACGGGGGAGACCCAGTACTTC	CASSEGPTGETQYF
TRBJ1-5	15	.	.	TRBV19	TGTGCCAGTAGAACCATACAGGCAGGGCAACAGCCCCAGCATTTT	CASRTIQAGQQPQHF
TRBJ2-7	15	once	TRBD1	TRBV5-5	TGTGCCAGCAGCTTCGGTTGGGACAGGGGGTACGAGCAGTACTTC	CASSFGWDRGYEQYF
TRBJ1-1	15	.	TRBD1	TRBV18	TGTGCCAGCTCACCAACGACAGGGGTGAACACTGAAGCTTTCTTT	CASSPTTGVNTEAFF
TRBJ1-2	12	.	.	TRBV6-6	TGTGCCAGCAGAAAGGAGTCCTATGGCTACACCTTC	CASRKESYGYTF
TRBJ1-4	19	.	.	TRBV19	TGTGCCAGTAGTAGAGACCAACGTCTTTTGGGACAAGGTTTTGAAAAACTGTTTTTT	CASSRDQRLLGQGFEKLFF
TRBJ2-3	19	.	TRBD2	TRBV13	TGTGCCAGCAGCTTAGGGACTAGCGGCCGCACTGGTAGCACAGATACGCAGTATTTT	CASSLGTSGRTGSTDTQYF
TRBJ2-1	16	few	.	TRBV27	TGTGCCAGCAGCTCCTACTGGTCGAGCTCCTACAATGAGCAGTTCTTC	CASSSYWSSSYNEQFF
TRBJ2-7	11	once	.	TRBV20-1	TGCAGTGCTCGCGGGGCCTACGAGCAGTACTTC	CSARGAYEQYF
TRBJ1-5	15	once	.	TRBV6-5	TGTGCCAGCAGATTAACAGGGTACGGCAATCAGCCCCAGCATTTT	CASRLTGYGNQPQHF
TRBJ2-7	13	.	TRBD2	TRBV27	TGTGCCAGCAGAACTAGCGGGAGATACGAGCAGTACTTC	CASRTSGRYEQYF
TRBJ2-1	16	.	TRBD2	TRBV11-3	TGTGCCAGCAGCCCTCGACTAGCGGGAGGCGAGGGTGAGCAGTTCTTC	CASSPRLAGGEGEQFF
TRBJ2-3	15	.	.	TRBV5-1	TGCGCCAGCAGCACCCGAAATTCCTACACAGATACGCAGTATTTT	CASSTRNSYTDTQYF
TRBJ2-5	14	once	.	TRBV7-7	TGTGCCAGCAGCGCAGGGGGTAGCGGAGAGACCCAGTACTTC	CASSAGGSGETQYF
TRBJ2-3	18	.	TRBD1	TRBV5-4	TGTGCCAGCAGCTTGGACAGGGGCAGAGGACGAGGCACAGATACGCAGTATTTT	CASSLDRGRGRGTDTQYF
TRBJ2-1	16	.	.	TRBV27	TGTGCCAGCAGTTTTGGGGCGGGAACCTCCTACAATGAGCAGTTCTTC	CASSFGAGTSYNEQFF
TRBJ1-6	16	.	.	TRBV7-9	TGTGCCAGCAGCCCCTCTGGGGAGGTCCGGAGCTCACCCCTCCACTTT	CASSPSGEVRSSPLHF
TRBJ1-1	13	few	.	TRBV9	TGTGCCAGCAGCGTAGACTGGAACACTGAAGCTTTCTTT	CASSVDWNTEAFF
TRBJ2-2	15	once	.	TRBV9	TGTGCCAGCAGCTTCAACAGAGCGAACACCGGGGAGCTGTTTTTT	CASSFNRANTGELFF
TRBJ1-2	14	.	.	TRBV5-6	TGTGCCAGCAGCTTGGTGGGGAGGGCCAGCGGCTACACCTTC	CASSLVGRASGYTF
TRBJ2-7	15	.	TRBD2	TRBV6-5	TGTGCCAGCAGTTACGGACTAGCGGGACACTACGAGCAGTACTTC	CASSYGLAGHYEQYF
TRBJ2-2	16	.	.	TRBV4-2	TGTGCCAGCAGCCAAGAGAGGACACCTGTCATCGGGGAGCTGTTTTTT	CASSQERTPVIGELFF
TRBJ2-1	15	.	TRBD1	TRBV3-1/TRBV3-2	TGTGCCAGCAGCCCTCTCGGACAGGCTGGGAATGAGCAGTTCTTC	CASSPLGQAGNEQFF
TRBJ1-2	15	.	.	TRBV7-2	TGTGCCAGCAGCTTAGGACGGAGTCTTAACTATGGCTACACCTTC	CASSLGRSLNYGYTF
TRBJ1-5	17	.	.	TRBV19	TGTGCCAGTAGTATCCCCGTTACGGGTTTCAACAATCAGCCCCAGCATTTT	CASSIPVTGFNNQPQHF
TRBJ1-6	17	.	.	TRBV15	TGTGCCACCAGCAGGGGAGGAGGGGTGGCTTATAATTCACCCCTCCACTTT	CATSRGGGVAYNSPLHF
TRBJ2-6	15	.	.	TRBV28	TGTGCCAGCAGAAACTCAGGGGCTGGGGCCAACGTCCTGACTTTC	CASRNSGAGANVLTF
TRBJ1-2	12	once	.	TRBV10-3	TGTGCCATCAGTGAGGAGGGCAGAGGCTACACCTTC	CAISEEGRGYTF
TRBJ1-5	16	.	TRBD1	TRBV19	TGTGCCAGTAGTAAATCCCGGACAGGGTATGTGCAGCCCCAGCATTTT	CASSKSRTGYVQPQHF
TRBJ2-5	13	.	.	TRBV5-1	TGCGCCAGCAGCTTGATGCAGCAAGAGACCCAGTACTTC	CASSLMQQETQYF
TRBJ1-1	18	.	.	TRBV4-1	TGCGCCAGCAGCCAAGATCGGGGGACTAAGGGGTTGAACACTGAAGCTTTCTTT	CASSQDRGTKGLNTEAFF